This T cell receptor beta chain comes out of a study of Ad26.COV2.S vaccination and SARS-CoV-2 variants. Looking at the study overall: Intramuscularly, Ad26.COV2.S was given either once or twice, 56 days apart. Study-level findings and limits: Comparable non-spike TCR breadth was observed in vaccine and placebo recipients.

As for treatment: 15 to 20 received Ad26.COV2.S at low or high dose, single or two shots; five or six received placebo; per-sample allocation not given. Specimen acquisition occurred on day 63 following the initial vaccine or placebo injection. The assay was immunoSEQ multiplex PCR, and TCRdb's table has in-frame clones only and misses some. The table has a few hundred thousand clones, over 75% seen once; the top ten hold about 2%. Germline CDR1 and CDR2: MDHEN and SYDVKM. Losses at the gene ends were 9 bases for V and 7 bases for J; bases not matched to a gene: 7. There are 14 residues in the CDR3. This clone was picked up a small number of times. Its cognate antigen is unknown.

V gene TRBV28 combines with J gene TRBJ1-5; the match to TRBD1 covers 12 bases. This material consisted of peripheral blood, taken in a trial of Ad26.COV2.S vaccine versus placebo. This sequence was found in a person between 18 and 60 years old who received the Ad26.COV2.S COVID-19 vaccine or a placebo. The CDR3 nucleotides read TGTGCCAGTAATTCCGGGACAGGGGGCCAGCCCCAGCATTTT. Its translation: CASNSGTGGQPQHF.